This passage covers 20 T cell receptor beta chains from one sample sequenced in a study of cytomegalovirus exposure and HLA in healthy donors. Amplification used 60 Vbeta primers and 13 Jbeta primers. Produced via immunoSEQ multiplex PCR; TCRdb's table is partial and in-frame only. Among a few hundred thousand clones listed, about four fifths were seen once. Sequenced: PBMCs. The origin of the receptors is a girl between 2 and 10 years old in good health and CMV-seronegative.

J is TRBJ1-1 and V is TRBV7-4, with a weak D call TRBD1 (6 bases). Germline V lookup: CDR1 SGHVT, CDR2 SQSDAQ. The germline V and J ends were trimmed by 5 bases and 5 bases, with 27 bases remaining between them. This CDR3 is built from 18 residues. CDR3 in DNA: TGTGCCAGCAGCAAAAAAGGCTACCGCACAGGGACCGATACTGAAGCTTTCTTT. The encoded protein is CASSKKGYRTGTDTEAFF.

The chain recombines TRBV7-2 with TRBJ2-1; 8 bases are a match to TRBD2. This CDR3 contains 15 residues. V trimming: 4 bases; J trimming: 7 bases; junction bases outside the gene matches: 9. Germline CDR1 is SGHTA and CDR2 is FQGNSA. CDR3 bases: TGTGCCAGCAGCTATTTAACTAGCGGCCTTAATGAGCAGTTCTTC. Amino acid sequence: CASSYLTSGLNEQFF.

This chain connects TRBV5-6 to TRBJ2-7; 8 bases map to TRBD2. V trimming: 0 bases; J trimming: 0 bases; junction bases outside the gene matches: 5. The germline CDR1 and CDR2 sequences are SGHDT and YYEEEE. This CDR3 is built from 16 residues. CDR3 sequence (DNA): TGTGCCAGCAGCTTGGGAGGCGGGGGGAGCTCCTACGAGCAGTACTTC. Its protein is CASSLGGGGSSYEQYF.

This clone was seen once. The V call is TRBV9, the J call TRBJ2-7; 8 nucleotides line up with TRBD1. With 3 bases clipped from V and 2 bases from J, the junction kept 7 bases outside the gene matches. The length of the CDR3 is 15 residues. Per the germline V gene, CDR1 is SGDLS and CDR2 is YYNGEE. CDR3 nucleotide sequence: TGTGCCAGCAGCGCAGGGGGCGGGGTGCCCTACGAGCAGTACTTC. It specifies CASSAGGGVPYEQYF.

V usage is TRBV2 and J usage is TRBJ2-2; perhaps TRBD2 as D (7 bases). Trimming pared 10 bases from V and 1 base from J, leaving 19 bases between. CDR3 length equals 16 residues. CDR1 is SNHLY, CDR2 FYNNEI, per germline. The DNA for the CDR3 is TGTGCCATCGCGCTAACGGGGGGCAAGAACACCGGGGAGCTGTTTTTT. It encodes CAIALTGGKNTGELFF.

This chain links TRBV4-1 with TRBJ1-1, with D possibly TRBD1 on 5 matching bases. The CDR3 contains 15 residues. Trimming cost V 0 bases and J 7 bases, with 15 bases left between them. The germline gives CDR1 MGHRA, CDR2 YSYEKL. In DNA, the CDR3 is TGCGCCAGCAGCCAAGATCTAGGGGCCGGCTTTGAAGCTTTCTTT. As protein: CASSQDLGAGFEAFF.

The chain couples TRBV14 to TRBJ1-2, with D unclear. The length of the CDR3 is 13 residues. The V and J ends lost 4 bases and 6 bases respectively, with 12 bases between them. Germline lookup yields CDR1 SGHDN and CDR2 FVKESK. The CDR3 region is CASSRTTGDGYTF. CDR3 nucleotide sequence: TGTGCCAGCAGCCGGACTACTGGAGATGGCTACACCTTC.

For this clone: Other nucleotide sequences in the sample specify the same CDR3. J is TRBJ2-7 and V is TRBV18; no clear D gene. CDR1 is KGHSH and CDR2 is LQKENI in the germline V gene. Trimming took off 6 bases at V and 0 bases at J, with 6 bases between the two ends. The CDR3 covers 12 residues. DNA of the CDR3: TGTGCCAGCTCTCTGAGCTCCTACGAGCAGTACTTC. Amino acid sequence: CASSLSSYEQYF. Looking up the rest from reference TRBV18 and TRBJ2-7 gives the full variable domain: NAGVMQNPRHLVRRRGQEARLRCSPMKGHSHVYWYRQLPEEGLKFMVYLQKENIIDESGMPKERFSAEFPKEGPSILRIQQVVRGDSAAYFCASSLSSYEQYFGPGTRLTVT.

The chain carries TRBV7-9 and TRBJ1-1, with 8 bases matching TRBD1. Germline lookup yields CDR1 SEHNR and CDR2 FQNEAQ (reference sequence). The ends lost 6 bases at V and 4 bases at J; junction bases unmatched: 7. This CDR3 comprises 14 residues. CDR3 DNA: TGTGCCAGCAGTCTCGAACAGGGGGGCACTGAAGCTTTCTTT. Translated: CASSLEQGGTEAFF.

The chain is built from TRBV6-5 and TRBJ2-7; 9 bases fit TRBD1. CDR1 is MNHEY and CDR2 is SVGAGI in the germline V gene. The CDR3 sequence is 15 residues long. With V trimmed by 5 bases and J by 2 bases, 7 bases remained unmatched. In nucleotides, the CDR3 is TGTGCCAGCAGTACAACGGGACAGGGTCCCTACGAGCAGTACTTC. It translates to CASSTTGQGPYEQYF.

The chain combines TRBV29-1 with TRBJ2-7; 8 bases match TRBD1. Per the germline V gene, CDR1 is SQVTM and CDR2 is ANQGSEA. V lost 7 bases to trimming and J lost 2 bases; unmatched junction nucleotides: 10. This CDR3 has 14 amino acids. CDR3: CSAAADRGAYEQYF. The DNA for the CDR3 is TGCAGCGCCGCGGCAGACAGGGGAGCCTACGAGCAGTACTTC.

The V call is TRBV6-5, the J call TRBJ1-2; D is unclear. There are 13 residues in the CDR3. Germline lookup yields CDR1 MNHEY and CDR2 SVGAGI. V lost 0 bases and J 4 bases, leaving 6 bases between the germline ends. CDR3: CASSYSEFYGYTF. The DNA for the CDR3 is TGTGCCAGCAGTTACTCAGAGTTCTATGGCTACACCTTC.

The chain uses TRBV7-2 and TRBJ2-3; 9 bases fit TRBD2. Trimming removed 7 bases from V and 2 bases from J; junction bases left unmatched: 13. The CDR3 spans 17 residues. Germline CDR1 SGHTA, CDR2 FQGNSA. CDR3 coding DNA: TGTGCCAGCAACCCCATTTTTGCGGGAGGGTACACAGATACGCAGTATTTT. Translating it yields CASNPIFAGGYTDTQYF.

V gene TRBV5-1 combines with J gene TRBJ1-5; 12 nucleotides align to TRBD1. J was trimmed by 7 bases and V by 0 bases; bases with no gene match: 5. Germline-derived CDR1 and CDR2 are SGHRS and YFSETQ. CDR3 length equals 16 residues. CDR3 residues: CASSLGGQGANQPQHF. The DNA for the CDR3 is TGCGCCAGCAGCTTGGGGGGACAGGGGGCGAACCAGCCCCAGCATTTT.

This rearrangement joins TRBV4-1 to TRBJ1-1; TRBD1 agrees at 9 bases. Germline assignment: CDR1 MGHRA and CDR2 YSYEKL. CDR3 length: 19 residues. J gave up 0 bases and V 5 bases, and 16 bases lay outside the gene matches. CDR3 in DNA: TGCGCCAGCAGCTTCGGACTCCGGACAGGGGATTATGTGAACACTGAAGCTTTCTTT. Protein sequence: CASSFGLRTGDYVNTEAFF.

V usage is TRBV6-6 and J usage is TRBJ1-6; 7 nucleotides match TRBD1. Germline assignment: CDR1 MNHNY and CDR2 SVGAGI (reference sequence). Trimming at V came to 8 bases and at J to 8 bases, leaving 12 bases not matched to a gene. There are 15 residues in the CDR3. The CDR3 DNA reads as TGTGCCAGCCTTAATGGCAGGGGGAATCATTCACCCCTCCACTTT. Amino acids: CASLNGRGNHSPLHF.

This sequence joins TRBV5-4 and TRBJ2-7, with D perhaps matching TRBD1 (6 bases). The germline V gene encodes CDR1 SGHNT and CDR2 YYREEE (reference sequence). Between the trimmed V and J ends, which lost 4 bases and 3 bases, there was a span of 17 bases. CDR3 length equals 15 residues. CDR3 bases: TGTGCCAGCAGCCAGACACAGGGTTGGGTCTACGAGCAGTACTTC. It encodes CASSQTQGWVYEQYF.

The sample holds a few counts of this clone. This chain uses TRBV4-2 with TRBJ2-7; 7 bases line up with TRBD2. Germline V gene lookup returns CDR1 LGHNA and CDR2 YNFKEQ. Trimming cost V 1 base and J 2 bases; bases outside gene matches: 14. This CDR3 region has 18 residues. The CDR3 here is CASSQGGGSNSGTYEQYF. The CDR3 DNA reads TGTGCCAGCAGCCAAGGGGGGGGGTCCAATTCGGGGACCTACGAGCAGTACTTC.

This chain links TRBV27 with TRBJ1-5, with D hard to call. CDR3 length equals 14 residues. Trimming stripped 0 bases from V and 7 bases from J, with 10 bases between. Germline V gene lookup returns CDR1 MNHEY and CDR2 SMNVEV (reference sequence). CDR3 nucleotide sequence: TGTGCCAGCAGTTTATCCCCCACCCGGCAGCCCCAGCATTTT. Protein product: CASSLSPTRQPQHF.

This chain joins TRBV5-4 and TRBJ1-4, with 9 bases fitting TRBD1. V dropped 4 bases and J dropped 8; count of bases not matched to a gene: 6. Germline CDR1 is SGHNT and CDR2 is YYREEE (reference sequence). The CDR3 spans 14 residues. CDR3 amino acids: CASSIGTGREKLFF. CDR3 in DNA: TGTGCCAGCAGCATCGGGACAGGGCGAGAAAAACTGTTTTTT.